This T cell receptor beta chain was profiled in a study of regulatory T cells in long-lasting Graves disease. In the study overall: New Graves' disease cases had less than 3 months of antithyroid drugs.

Trimming took 0 bases from V and 5 from J, leaving 11 bases between them. The CDR3 is made up of 15 amino acids. The TCR beta library used iRepertoire HTBI primers with Arm-PCR amplification of CDR3. TCRdb reprocessed the multiplex PCR reads via MiXCR and lists one record per CDR3 protein. Here the sample spans hundreds of thousands of distinct CDR3 sequences, 15% to 20% being singletons. Documented time point: newly diagnosed GD, antithyroid drugs for less than 3 months. PBMC-extracted RNA yielded the TCR library. These data are also associated with another study on T cells in Graves' hyperthyroidism and ophthalmopathy. This second study notes: Orbital computed tomography and thyroid ultrasound, together with serum TRAb and thyroxine and clinical symptoms, were used for diagnoses. TCR CDR3 regions were first amplified by RT-PCR with HTBI primers. Clonotypes that were expanded in thyroid above 0.001 mostly appeared in blood too.

The sequencing here drew on peripheral blood mononuclear cells (PBMCs), taken at new diagnosis, from a patient treated with antithyroid drugs. The chain joins TRBV12-3 or TRBV12-4 to TRBJ2-4, with D perhaps TRBD2 (5 bases). The TCR comes from a woman aged 35 to 59 with Graves disease. The CDR3 sequence: CASSLATTNQNIQYF. In nucleotides, the CDR3 is TGTGCCAGCAGTTTAGCGACGACTAACCAAAACATTCAGTACTTC.